This is a list of T cell receptor beta chains from one sample in a study of blood T cells in healthy people across ages. TCRdb redid the calling of the 5' RACE reads with MiXCR, one entry per CDR3 protein. The sample records about 1 million distinct CDR3 sequences, 35% to 50% being singletons. The source material was blood. The receptors come from a woman aged 55-75 years in good health. CDR3s include the opening cysteine and the closing phenylalanine or tryptophan. D genes are given only for firm matches. A clone size is listed for some rows: how often the clone was seen (once, few, many), or a class if it is expanded.

TRBJ2-4	few	TRBV3-1	TRBD1	TGTGCCAGCAGCCCACCGACAGGGGCCGTCAACATTCAGTACTTC	CASSPPTGAVNIQYF
TRBJ2-1	NA	TRBV2	TRBD2	TGTGCCAGCGAAGGGGGACTAGCGGGGGAAGAGCAGTTCTTC	CASEGGLAGEEQFF
TRBJ2-4	NA	TRBV6-1	NA	TGTGCCAGCAGTGAGTGGCTAGCCAAAAACATTCAGTACTTC	CASSEWLAKNIQYF
TRBJ1-1	NA	TRBV25-1	TRBD1	TGTGCCAGCAGTGGGGGACAGACGAACACTGAAGCTTTCTTT	CASSGGQTNTEAFF
TRBJ2-2	once	TRBV28	NA	TGTGCCAGCAGTCCGCCCGGGACGGACTCTGGGGAGCTGTTTTTT	CASSPPGTDSGELFF
TRBJ1-1	NA	TRBV6-5	NA	TGTGCCAGCAGTTACATGGTATACACTGAAGCTTTCTTT	CASSYMVYTEAFF
TRBJ1-2	few	TRBV30	TRBD1	TGTGCCTGGAGCGGGGAAGGGGGCCGCTATGGCTACACCTTC	CAWSGEGGRYGYTF
TRBJ1-5	many	TRBV27	TRBD1	TGTGCCAGCAGACCAGGGGGCTTTGTTCAGCCCCAGCATTTT	CASRPGGFVQPQHF
TRBJ2-7	NA	TRBV7-2	NA	TGTGCCAGCAGCCCCGGGACGTCCCTCTACGAGCAGTACTTC	CASSPGTSLYEQYF
TRBJ1-1	NA	TRBV20-1	NA	TGCAGTGCTAGAAATTTTCAGGGTGACGGCACTGAAGCTTTCTTT	CSARNFQGDGTEAFF
TRBJ1-1	NA	TRBV12-3/TRBV12-4	NA	TGTGCCAGCATCCCTTCCTGGGGAGGAGGGAACACTGAAGCTTTCTTT	CASIPSWGGGNTEAFF
TRBJ2-1	NA	TRBV24-1	TRBD2	TGTGCCACCAACGGACTAGGAAGGGATGAGCAGTTCTTC	CATNGLGRDEQFF
TRBJ2-3	few	TRBV6-5	NA	TGTGCCAGCAGATCCCGTGTAACAGATACGCAGTATTTT	CASRSRVTDTQYF
TRBJ2-7	once	TRBV12-3/TRBV12-4	TRBD2	TGTGCCAGCAGTTTTTGGATGAGCGGGAGGGCCTCCCGCAATGAGCAGTACTTC	CASSFWMSGRASRNEQYF
TRBJ2-7	NA	TRBV3-1	NA	TGTGCCACCGCAGGGACACCCTACGAGCAGTACTTC	CATAGTPYEQYF
TRBJ2-1	many	TRBV20-1	NA	TGCAGTGCTAGAGATAGGACGTTAAATGAGCAGTTCTTC	CSARDRTLNEQFF
TRBJ2-1	many	TRBV25-1	NA	TGTGCCAGCTTAGGGGTTAATGAGCAGTTCTTC	CASLGVNEQFF
TRBJ2-7	few	TRBV14	TRBD1	TGTGCCAGCAGCCCTTACAGGGGGACGACCACCTACGAGCAGTACTTC	CASSPYRGTTTYEQYF
TRBJ2-5	few	TRBV19	TRBD1	TGTGCCAGTAGTATAGAGGGGACAGGGGCCCAAGAGACCCAGTACTTC	CASSIEGTGAQETQYF
TRBJ2-1	few	TRBV24-1	NA	TGTGCCACCAGCACCCCAGGGACTCACAATGAGCAGTTCTTC	CATSTPGTHNEQFF
TRBJ2-3	NA	TRBV11-2	TRBD1	TGTGCCAGCAGCTTAAAGGGGGCAAACACAGATACGCAGTATTTT	CASSLKGANTDTQYF
TRBJ1-5	few	TRBV6-2/TRBV6-3	NA	TGTGCCAGCAGTTACCTATCGTTGGGCAATCAGCCCCAGCATTTT	CASSYLSLGNQPQHF
TRBJ2-7	NA	TRBV29-1	NA	TGCAGCGTTGGAGGTAGTCGCGGCTACGAGCAGTACTTC	CSVGGSRGYEQYF
TRBJ2-3	NA	TRBV7-3	TRBD2	TGTGCCAGCAGCCGAAGGGCTAGCGGGAGGTCAGATACGCAGTATTTT	CASSRRASGRSDTQYF
TRBJ2-1	few	TRBV20-1	TRBD2	TGCAGTGCTAGTCAGCTAGCGGGAGCCTACAATGAGCAGTTCTTC	CSASQLAGAYNEQFF
TRBJ2-7	few	TRBV10-3	NA	TGTGCCATCAGTGAGGAGGGGCAGGGAAGCTCCTACGAGCAGTACTTC	CAISEEGQGSSYEQYF
TRBJ1-2	NA	TRBV6-5	NA	TGTGCCAGCACTTCGAAGGGACCTCTCTATGGCTACACCTTC	CASTSKGPLYGYTF
TRBJ2-1	few	TRBV7-2	TRBD2	TGTGCCAGCAGCTTATCCGGGACTAGAAAAAATGAGCAGTTCTTC	CASSLSGTRKNEQFF
TRBJ2-4	NA	TRBV7-3	NA	TGTGCCAGCAGCCTAGGAGGGCAGTCGGGGGACATTCAGTACTTC	CASSLGGQSGDIQYF
TRBJ1-4	NA	TRBV6-6	NA	TGTGCCAGCAGAAACGGGGCGCCAACTAATGAAAAACTGTTTTTT	CASRNGAPTNEKLFF
TRBJ2-1	once	TRBV12-3/TRBV12-4	NA	TGTGCCAGCAGTTTCCTCCTGGGAGAGACCCAGTTCTTC	CASSFLLGETQFF
TRBJ2-3	NA	TRBV29-1	NA	TGCAGCGTGTCGTCCGGGGATACGCAGTATTTT	CSVSSGDTQYF
TRBJ2-2	few	TRBV7-2	TRBD2	TGTGCCAGCAGCTTGAGGGGGACTAGCGGGAGGTTGAATACCGGGGAGCTGTTTTTT	CASSLRGTSGRLNTGELFF
TRBJ2-3	NA	TRBV15	TRBD1	TGTGCCACCCGGACAGGGGAAGGAAATACGCAGTATTTT	CATRTGEGNTQYF
TRBJ2-6	few	TRBV7-3	NA	TGTGCCAGCACCCGCGGCCCTGGGGCCAACGTCCTGACTTTC	CASTRGPGANVLTF
TRBJ1-4	many	TRBV3-1	NA	TGTGCCAGCAGCCAAGGTCTTATGCAGTCCTCTAATGAAAAACTGTTTTTT	CASSQGLMQSSNEKLFF
TRBJ1-1	NA	TRBV6-5	NA	TGTGCCAGCAGTGACTCGAGAGTTGCCCTTGAAGCTTTCTTT	CASSDSRVALEAFF
TRBJ2-7	NA	TRBV5-1	TRBD2	TGCGCCAGCAGCTCGGGGGGGAGGCCCTACGAGCAGTACTTC	CASSSGGRPYEQYF
TRBJ1-6	NA	TRBV21-1	NA	TGTGCCAGTAGCACCCGAAGGTGGGGAATAGCCAGAACTTATTCACCCCTCCACTTT	CASSTRRWGIARTYSPLHF